This T cell receptor beta chain was identified in a study of T-cell reconstitution after alpha-beta-depleted transplantation in children (dated by TCRdb to the mid-2010s). Notes on the research overall: T-cell immune reconstitution after TCRalphabeta/CD19-depleted allogeneic hematopoietic cell transplantation in children was quantitatively tracked in the study by means of TCR repertoire profiling.

Relative to germline, V is missing 3 bases and J is missing 7 bases, with 3 bases of the junction outside any gene match. The CDR3 contains 14 residues, cysteine and phenylalanine counted. Here the CDR3 DNA is all that survives: 42 bases in frame from base 1. In the germline V gene, CDR1 corresponds to SNHLY and CDR2 to FYNNEI. For this clonotype: No cognate antigen has been identified for it. No base quality information exists; no much larger clone differs at one position.

Library preparation used PCR. Sequenced on an Illumina HiSeq 2500. To normalize quantification of the TCRbeta repertoire, the TCR libraries were built with molecular barcoding that relied on unique molecular identifiers. TCRdb took the public reads, trimmed them with fastp at Q25, ran MiXCR for clone calling and kept in-frame beta chains. When rows share a CDR3 protein, they turn into one entry using the most common DNA and genes. The sample includes some 340,000 distinct CDR3 sequences, with approximately 10% observed a single time. The ten top clones hold 2.4% of the sample. This sequence was found in a human donor who donated a stem cell graft to a child with acute lymphoblastic leukemia. Sequences were derived from PBMCs from the stem cell graft donor, sampled from the stem cell graft. The rearranged segments are TRBV2 and TRBJ2-2, and 9 junctional nucleotides match TRBD2. The CDR3 corresponds to CASSDLAGVGELFF. The DNA sequence is as follows: TGTGCCAGCAGTGATTTAGCGGGAGTCGGGGAGCTGTTTTTT.